The rows below give T cell receptor beta chains drawn from one sample of a study of human T cells and chemical hapten exposure. TCRdb reprocessed the RACE reads via MiXCR and lists one record per CDR3 protein. This sample has just under 65,000 distinct CDR3 sequences, with roughly 9.6% found just once. The sequenced sample was whole blood, obtained in connection with sensitization to the hapten diphenylcyclopropenone (DPC). The receptors derive from a woman aged 25 to 45 with alopecia areata. Some clones in this sample may be carry-over from other donors' samples. Both conserved end residues are part of each CDR3. A D gene is named only where the DNA matches it firmly. Only some rows state a clone size, as once, few, many or a class for expanded clones.

>TRBD2|TRBV5-1|few|14|TRBJ2-5
TGCGCCAGCAGCATAGGACTAGCGAGGGAGACCCAGTACTTC
CASSIGLARETQYF
>NA|TRBV27|NA|13|TRBJ2-2
TGTGCCAGCAGTTCCTGGGACACCGGGGAGCTGTTTTTT
CASSSWDTGELFF
>NA|TRBV15|once|13|TRBJ1-5
TGTGCCACCAGCAGAGATGGGGGATCACCCCAGCATTTT
CATSRDGGSPQHF
>NA|TRBV10-3|NA|14|TRBJ1-1
TGTGCCATCAGTGAGGGACAGCAGAACACTGAAGCTTTCTTT
CAISEGQQNTEAFF
>NA|TRBV5-6|many|18|TRBJ2-6
TGTGCCAGCAGCTTGGTGAGACAGAATCCCTCTGGGGCCAACGTCCTGACTTTC
CASSLVRQNPSGANVLTF
>NA|TRBV9|few|15|TRBJ2-2
TGTGCCAGCAACATGGGGAGAGCGAACACCGGGGAGCTGTTTTTT
CASNMGRANTGELFF
>NA|TRBV28|many|11|TRBJ2-7
TGCGTGTCCGGGGGCAACTACGAGCAGTACTTC
CVSGGNYEQYF
>TRBD1|TRBV29-1|NA|14|TRBJ2-5
TGCAGCGTTGATGAGGGGACAGGAGAAGAGACCCAGTACTTC
CSVDEGTGEETQYF
>TRBD1|TRBV18|many|13|TRBJ1-2
TGTGCCAGCTCACCCGACAGGGAATATGGCTACACCTTC
CASSPDREYGYTF
>TRBD1|TRBV7-2|NA|14|TRBJ2-5
TGTGCCAGCAGCCGGACAGGACTCCAAGAGACCCAGTACTTC
CASSRTGLQETQYF
>TRBD1|TRBV12-3/TRBV12-4|many|19|TRBJ2-5
TGTGCCAGCAGTCTCCGGGACAGGGTTTGGTTTGATTTCGGAGAGACCCAGTACTTC
CASSLRDRVWFDFGETQYF
>TRBD1|TRBV29-1|many|11|TRBJ2-7
TGCAGCTCCACACAGGGGGCGCAGCAGTACTTC
CSSTQGAQQYF
>TRBD2|TRBV15|NA|17|TRBJ2-7
TGTGCCACCAGCAGAGAAGGTAGCGGGAGCCTCCGGGGTGAGCAGTACTTC
CATSREGSGSLRGEQYF
>NA|TRBV7-9|many|16|TRBJ1-3
TGTGCCAGCAGCTTAGAGACCAGGAGAGCTGGAAACACCATATATTTT
CASSLETRRAGNTIYF
>TRBD1|TRBV7-3|NA|16|TRBJ2-2
TGTGCCAGCAGCTCCAGACAGGGACCCACCGCCGGGGAGCTGTTTTTT
CASSSRQGPTAGELFF
>TRBD1|TRBV28|few|13|TRBJ1-2
TGTGCCAGCAGGACCGGGACAGGGAGTGGCTACACCTTC
CASRTGTGSGYTF
>NA|TRBV6-2/TRBV6-3|NA|14|TRBJ1-3
TGTGCCAGCAGTTCAGACCGCGCCGGAAACACCATATATTTT
CASSSDRAGNTIYF
>NA|TRBV3-1|NA|14|TRBJ2-5
TGTGCCAGCAGCCTCCAGAGCTTTCGAGAGACCCAGTACTTC
CASSLQSFRETQYF
>TRBD2|TRBV9|NA|17|TRBJ2-3
TGTGCCAGCAGCGTAGGGCGCGGGGGGCCCAGCGCAGATACGCAGTATTTT
CASSVGRGGPSADTQYF
>TRBD1|TRBV7-2|few|16|TRBJ2-1
TGTGCCAGCAGCCGTTTCCCGGGACAGAGGGGCAATGAGCAGTTCTTC
CASSRFPGQRGNEQFF
>TRBD1|TRBV30|NA|15|TRBJ2-7
TGTGCCTGGAGTTCCGGGACAGGGGGCAAGTACGAGCAGTACTTC
CAWSSGTGGKYEQYF
>TRBD1|TRBV6-6|few|21|TRBJ1-2
TGTGCCAGCAGTTACGTGGACCCCGGGACAGTCGTTGGAGGATCCATCTATGGCTACACCTTC
CASSYVDPGTVVGGSIYGYTF
>NA|TRBV4-2|once|16|TRBJ2-3
TGTGCCAGCAACCAAGAAGGGCGGGAAAACACAGATACGCAGTATTTT
CASNQEGRENTDTQYF
>NA|TRBV7-3|NA|15|TRBJ1-2
TGTGCCAGCAGCTTAGATTCTAAGGGGAGCAAGCCTCGCACCTTC
CASSLDSKGSKPRTF
>NA|TRBV21-1|many|15|TRBJ2-5
TGTGCCAGCAGCCGTAGGGACAGCTCCTTGGAGACCCAGTACTTC
CASSRRDSSLETQYF
>NA|TRBV12-3/TRBV12-4|few|15|TRBJ1-4
TGTGCCAGCAGTTTGGCCGGTGCAACTAATGAAAAACTGTTTTTT
CASSLAGATNEKLFF
>NA|TRBV6-1|many|12|TRBJ1-5
TGTGCCAGCAGTGAGGGTAATCAGCCCCAGCATTTT
CASSEGNQPQHF
>NA|TRBV10-2|many|12|TRBJ2-1
TGCGCCAGCAGTGAGATAAAGAATGAGCAGTTCTTC
CASSEIKNEQFF
>TRBD1|TRBV7-2|NA|13|TRBJ1-3
TGTGCCAGCAGCGGGGACAGGGGAAACACCATATATTTT
CASSGDRGNTIYF
>TRBD2|TRBV7-3|many|15|TRBJ2-5
TGTGCCAGCAGCTTGATAGCGGGGAGCGTCGAGACCCAGTACTTC
CASSLIAGSVETQYF
>NA|TRBV6-5|many|12|TRBJ1-1
TGTGCCAGCATGGACCAGAACACTGAAGCTTTCTTT
CASMDQNTEAFF
>NA|TRBV7-2|NA|16|TRBJ2-3
TGTGCCAGCAGCCGCACGACAGGTAGCGACACAGATACGCAGTATTTT
CASSRTTGSDTDTQYF
>TRBD1|TRBV3-1|NA|13|TRBJ2-2
TGTGTCAGCTGGGACAGGTCTACCGGGGAGCTGTTTTTT
CVSWDRSTGELFF
>NA|TRBV5-1|few|12|TRBJ2-7
TGCGCCAGCAGCTTGAATGCCGACGAGCAGTACTTC
CASSLNADEQYF
>NA|TRBV20-1|many|13|TRBJ1-2
TGCAGTGCTAGAGTACCACCGTCCTATGGCTACACCTTC
CSARVPPSYGYTF
>NA|TRBV18|NA|15|TRBJ1-1
TGTGCCAGCTCACCGTCTGTTGACAGTGGAATTGAAGCTTTCTTT
CASSPSVDSGIEAFF
>TRBD1|TRBV19|few|14|TRBJ2-1
TGTGCCGTGGCTAGGGACAGGGCAGTCAATGAGCAGTTCTTC
CAVARDRAVNEQFF
>TRBD2|TRBV4-2|many|16|TRBJ2-7
TGTGCCAGCAGCCCGACGACTAGCGCTAGCTCCTACGAGCAGTACTTC
CASSPTTSASSYEQYF
>NA|TRBV7-2|many|15|TRBJ2-5
TGTGCCAGCAGCTTAGTGGGGACCCGCCAAGAGACCCAGTACTTC
CASSLVGTRQETQYF
>NA|TRBV11-3|many|17|TRBJ2-5
TGTGCCAGCAGCTTAGGTGTCTCCGGGGCCGCAAAAGAGACCCAGTACTTC
CASSLGVSGAAKETQYF
>TRBD1|TRBV5-1|few|16|TRBJ1-4
TGCGCCAGCAGCTTGGCCGGGGGACAGGCTAATGAAAAACTGTTTTTT
CASSLAGGQANEKLFF
>NA|TRBV10-2|NA|12|TRBJ1-2
TGCGCCAGCAGTGGAGAGGGCTATGGCTACACCTTC
CASSGEGYGYTF
>NA|TRBV20-1|many|16|TRBJ2-1
TGCAGTGCTAGAGCCTCCTATTGGAGCTTCGACAATGAGCAGTTCTTC
CSARASYWSFDNEQFF
>TRBD2|TRBV20-1|NA|16|TRBJ2-7
TGCAGTGCTAGAGAAGGGACTAGCGGGGCCCCGGACGAGCAGTACTTC
CSAREGTSGAPDEQYF